This TCR beta chain was documented in a study of cytomegalovirus exposure and HLA in healthy donors. Per germline, CDR1 MDHEN and CDR2 SYDVKM. The CDR3 loop spans 16 amino acids. V shed 4 bases and J 4 bases; nucleotides not matched to a gene: 11. The PCR made use of 60 Vbeta and 13 Jbeta primers. Produced via immunoSEQ multiplex PCR; TCRdb's table is partial and in-frame only. The sample lists roughly 190,000 clones, about four fifths occurring once. The genes are TRBV28 and TRBJ2-7; 9 bases line up with TRBD2. The clonotype originates from a woman between 18 and 29 years old in good health and CMV-seronegative. Sequencing was done on a sample of PBMCs. As DNA, the CDR3 is TGTGCCAGCAGTTCGGTAGCGGGAGATGTTGGGTACGAGCAGTACTTC. Its translation is CASSSVAGDVGYEQYF.